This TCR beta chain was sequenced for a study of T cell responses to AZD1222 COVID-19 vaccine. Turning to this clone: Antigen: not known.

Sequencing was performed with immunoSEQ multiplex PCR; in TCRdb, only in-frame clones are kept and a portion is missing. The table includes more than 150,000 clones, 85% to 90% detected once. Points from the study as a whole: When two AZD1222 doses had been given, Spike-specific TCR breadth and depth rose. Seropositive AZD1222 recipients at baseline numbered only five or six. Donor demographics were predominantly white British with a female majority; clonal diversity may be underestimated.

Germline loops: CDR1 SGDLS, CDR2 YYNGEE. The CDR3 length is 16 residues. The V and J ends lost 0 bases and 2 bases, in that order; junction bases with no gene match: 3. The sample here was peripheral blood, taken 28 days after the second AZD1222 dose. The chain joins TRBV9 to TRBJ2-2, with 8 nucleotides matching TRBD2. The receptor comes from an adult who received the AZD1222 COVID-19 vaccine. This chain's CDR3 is CASSVVAGGNTGELFF. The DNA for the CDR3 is TGTGCCAGCAGCGTAGTGGCGGGAGGCAACACCGGGGAGCTGTTTTTT.